This T cell receptor beta chain was captured in a study of sequential checkpoint blockade in melanoma. TCRdb's copy holds only in-frame clones and misses some; the assay was immunoSEQ multiplex PCR. The sample lists 3,000 to 4,000 clones; 17% were seen once. Note on this clone: The antigen is not known.

The CDR3 runs 14 residues. Germline CDR1 SGHNT, CDR2 YENEEA. V shed 5 bases, J shed 4 bases, and the junction held 4 bases outside the gene matches. Treatment indicated: randomized to nivolumab then ipilimumab (arm A) or the reverse (arm B). General observations from the study: Patients with week-13 increases in T-cell fraction and clonality benefited about 30 times more often.

The chain employs TRBV11-3 and TRBJ2-1, with 8 bases lining up with TRBD2. Sequencing was performed on tumor tissue (inferred from file names), taken from a patient given nivolumab and ipilimumab in sequence. This TCR was recovered from a human donor with melanoma. The CDR3 loop reads CASSLTSGYNEQFF. DNA for the CDR3: TGTGCCAGCAGCCTCACTAGCGGATACAATGAGCAGTTCTTC.